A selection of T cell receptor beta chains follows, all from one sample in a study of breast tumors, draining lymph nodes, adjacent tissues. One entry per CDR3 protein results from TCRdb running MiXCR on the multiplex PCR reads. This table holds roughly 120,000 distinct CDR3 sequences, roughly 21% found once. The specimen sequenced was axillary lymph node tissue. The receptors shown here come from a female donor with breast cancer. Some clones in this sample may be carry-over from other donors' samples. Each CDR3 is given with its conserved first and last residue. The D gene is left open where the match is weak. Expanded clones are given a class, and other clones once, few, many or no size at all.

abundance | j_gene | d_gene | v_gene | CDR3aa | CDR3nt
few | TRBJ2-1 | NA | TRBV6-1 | CASSASVGIHNEQFF | TGTGCCAGCAGTGCCTCGGTCGGAATACACAATGAGCAGTTCTTC
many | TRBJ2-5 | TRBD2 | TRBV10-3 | CAISEKAGGRETQYF | TGTGCCATCAGTGAAAAAGCGGGAGGGCGGGAGACCCAGTACTTC
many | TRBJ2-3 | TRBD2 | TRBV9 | CASSVGGGPSLYF | TGTGCCAGCAGCGTAGGGGGGGGACCTTCACTGTATTTT
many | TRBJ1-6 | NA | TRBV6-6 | CASSYLAQTENNSPLHF | TGTGCCAGCAGTTACTTGGCGCAGACAGAGAATAATTCACCCCTCCACTTT
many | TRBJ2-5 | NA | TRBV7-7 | CASSLAGRRQAQETQYF | TGTGCTAGCAGCTTAGCGGGTCGGCGACAGGCCCAAGAGACCCAGTACTTC
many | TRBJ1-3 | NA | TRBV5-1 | CASSYSEQGSGNTIYF | TGCGCCAGCAGCTATTCGGAACAGGGCTCTGGAAACACCATATATTTT
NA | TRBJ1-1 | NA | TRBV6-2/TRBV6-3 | CASTFQGSYAEAFF | TGTGCCAGCACCTTTCAAGGCAGTTACGCTGAAGCTTTCTTT
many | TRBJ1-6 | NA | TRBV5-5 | CASSLARISYNSPLHF | TGTGCCAGCAGCTTGGCACGGATTTCCTATAATTCACCCCTCCACTTT
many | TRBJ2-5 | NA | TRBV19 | CASSTGTRGGETQYF | TGTGCCAGTAGTACCGGGACACGAGGTGGGGAGACCCAGTACTTC
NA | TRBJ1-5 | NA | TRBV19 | CASSTLGGGNQPQHF | TGTGCCAGTAGCACCCTGGGGGGCGGGAATCAGCCCCAGCATTTT
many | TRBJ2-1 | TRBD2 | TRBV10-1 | CASSETSGGPYNEQFF | TGCGCCAGCAGTGAGACTAGCGGGGGGCCCTACAATGAGCAGTTCTTC
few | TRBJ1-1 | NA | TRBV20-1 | CSARGGSDTEAFF | TGCAGTGCGCGGGGAGGGTCGGACACTGAAGCTTTCTTT
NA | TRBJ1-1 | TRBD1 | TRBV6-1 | CASRRQGSDTEAFF | TGTGCCAGCAGAAGACAGGGGAGTGACACTGAAGCTTTCTTT
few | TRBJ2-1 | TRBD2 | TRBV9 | CASKPGLDQFSYNEQFF | TGTGCCAGTAAACCGGGACTAGACCAATTTTCCTACAATGAGCAGTTCTTC
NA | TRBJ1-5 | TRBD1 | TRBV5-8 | CASSLGTGDYQPQHF | TGTGCCAGCAGCTTAGGGACAGGGGACTATCAGCCCCAGCATTTT
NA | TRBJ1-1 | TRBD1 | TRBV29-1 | CSAWTGTNTEAFF | TGCAGCGCATGGACAGGGACGAACACTGAAGCTTTCTTT
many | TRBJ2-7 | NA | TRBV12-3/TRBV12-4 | CASSSGIGSIEQYF | TGTGCCAGCAGTTCCGGGATCGGGTCGATCGAGCAGTACTTC
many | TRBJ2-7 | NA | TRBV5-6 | CASSVFYEQYF | TGTGCCAGCAGCGTGTTCTACGAGCAGTACTTC
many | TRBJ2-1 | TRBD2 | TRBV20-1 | CSAFLAGGPGEQFF | TGCAGTGCTTTCCTAGCGGGGGGGCCGGGAGAGCAGTTCTTC
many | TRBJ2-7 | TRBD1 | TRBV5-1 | CASHRDSSYEQYF | TGCGCCAGCCACCGGGACAGCTCCTACGAGCAGTACTTC
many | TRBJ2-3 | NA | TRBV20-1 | CSASGGLSTDTQYF | TGCAGTGCTAGCGGCGGGCTCAGCACAGATACGCAGTATTTT
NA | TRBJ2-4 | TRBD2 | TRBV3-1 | CASSQVASGASLAKNIQYF | TGTGCCAGCAGCCAAGTGGCTAGCGGGGCATCTTTAGCCAAAAACATTCAGTACTTC
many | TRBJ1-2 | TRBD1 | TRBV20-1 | CSARSTGGVNYGYTF | TGCAGTGCTAGATCGACAGGGGGTGTCAACTATGGCTACACCTTC
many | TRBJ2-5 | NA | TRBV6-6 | CASSYSNLALETQYF | TGTGCCAGCAGTTACTCGAATCTAGCGTTAGAGACCCAGTACTTC
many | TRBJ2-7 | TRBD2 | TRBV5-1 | CASSPTSGRPYEQYF | TGCGCCAGCAGCCCTACTAGCGGGAGGCCCTACGAGCAGTACTTC
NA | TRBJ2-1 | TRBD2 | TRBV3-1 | CASSPTASGGGEQFF | TGTGCCAGCAGCCCTACAGCGAGCGGGGGCGGTGAGCAGTTCTTC